The 21 T cell receptor beta chains below were found in one sample sequenced in a study of blood T cell repertoires in COVID-19. TCRdb's table, derived via immunoSEQ multiplex PCR, lists solely in-frame clones and lacks some. The data contain 350,000 to 450,000 clones, 75% to 90% of them singletons. Sequenced sample: peripheral blood. The receptors were gathered from a woman aged 60-70 years with COVID-19, enrolled during active disease.

This chain uses TRBV9 with TRBJ2-2; TRBD2 might be the D (5 bases). The CDR3 runs 14 residues. The V gene's germline CDR1 is SGDLS and CDR2 YYNGEE. V was clipped by 0 bases and J by 4 bases, with 7 bases between them. CDR3 region: CASSVAAGTGELFF. The CDR3 nucleotides read TGTGCCAGCAGCGTAGCCGCGGGCACCGGGGAGCTGTTTTTT.

J is TRBJ1-4 and V is TRBV13; possible D gene TRBD1, 6 bases. This CDR3 contains 18 residues. V lost 4 bases and J lost 0, with 18 bases in between. Germline CDR1 and CDR2: PRHDT and FYEKMQ (reference sequence). CDR3 amino acids: CASSSGTHRLATNEKLFF. The CDR3 coding sequence is TGTGCCAGCAGCTCCGGGACACATAGACTTGCAACTAATGAAAAACTGTTTTTT.

This chain connects TRBV7-2 to TRBJ2-7; TRBD2 might be the D (6 bases). CDR1 is SGHTA, CDR2 FQGNSA, per germline. The V gene lost 1 base and the J gene lost 4 bases, with 14 bases spanning the gap. This CDR3 contains 15 residues. CDR3 sequence reads: CASSLGGGAVYEQYF. DNA of the CDR3: TGTGCCAGCAGCTTAGGGGGCGGGGCAGTTTACGAGCAGTACTTC.

This clone was seen just once. The chain joins TRBV13 to TRBJ2-7, with D tentatively TRBD1 (5 bases). V dropped 1 base and J dropped 2 bases, with 12 bases sitting between them. Germline V lookup: CDR1 PRHDT, CDR2 FYEKMQ (reference sequence). The CDR3 has 15 residues. This CDR3 is CASSLVAGPTYEQYF. The CDR3 region has the DNA TGTGCCAGCAGCTTAGTGGCAGGGCCCACCTACGAGCAGTACTTC. The variable domain in full, completed from reference TRBV13 and TRBJ2-7, reads AAGVIQSPRHLIKEKRETATLKCYPIPRHDTVYWYQQGPGQDPQFLISFYEKMQSDKGSIPDRFSAQQFSDYHSELNMSSLELGDSALYFCASSLVAGPTYEQYFGPGTRLTVT.

The rearrangement uses TRBV5-1 and TRBJ2-2; 8 positions match TRBD1. With V trimmed by 4 bases and J by 3 bases, 2 bases remained unmatched. The CDR3 has 14 residues. CDR1 and CDR2 (germline): SGHRS, YFSETQ. CDR3 nucleotide sequence: TGCGCCAGCAGCGCCAGGGGGCACACCGGGGAGCTGTTTTTT. It translates to CASSARGHTGELFF.

V gene TRBV7-3 combines with J gene TRBJ2-7, with D uncertain. The germline V gene has CDR1 SGHTA and CDR2 FQGTGA. The CDR3 spans 17 residues. V was shortened by 1 base and J by 2 bases, with 18 bases between the two germline ends. CDR3 amino acids: CASSLSSSPRFAYEQYF. In DNA, the CDR3 is TGTGCCAGCAGCTTAAGTTCCTCTCCCCGGTTTGCCTACGAGCAGTACTTC.

The chain joins TRBV5-5 to TRBJ2-5; TRBD1 matches at 8 bases. This CDR3 has 14 amino acids. Per the germline V gene, CDR1 is SGHKS and CDR2 is YYEKEE (reference sequence). J lost 5 bases, V lost 3 bases, and 6 bases had no gene match. In nucleotides, the CDR3 is TGTGCCAGCAGCTCGACAGGGGCAAGTGAGACCCAGTACTTC. It encodes CASSSTGASETQYF.

V gene TRBV4-1 combines with J gene TRBJ2-3; the match to TRBD2 covers 11 bases. The CDR3 covers 17 residues. Germline trimming cut 0 bases from V and 6 bases from J; bases unmatched to any gene: 8. Looked up from germline, CDR1 is MGHRA and CDR2 is YSYEKL. CDR3 protein: CASSQELVLAGVDTQYF. CDR3 bases: TGCGCCAGCAGCCAAGAATTAGTACTAGCGGGGGTGGATACGCAGTATTTT.

This chain joins TRBV4-1 and TRBJ2-7, with D perhaps TRBD2 (7 bases). The CDR3 runs 14 residues. With 3 bases removed from V and 5 bases from J, the gap between germline ends came to 14 bases. Germline CDR1 MGHRA, CDR2 YSYEKL. CDR3 sequence reads: CASSHKGGADEQYF. CDR3 nucleotides: TGCGCCAGCAGCCACAAGGGGGGGGCCGACGAGCAGTACTTC.

The chain recombines TRBV18 with TRBJ1-1; D remains unclear. V lost 0 bases and J 0 bases, leaving 14 bases between the germline ends. Germline lookup yields CDR1 KGHSH and CDR2 LQKENI. The CDR3 length is 17 residues. This chain's CDR3 is CASSPPPTPRVNTEAFF. CDR3 nucleotides: TGTGCCAGCTCACCACCACCGACCCCCCGGGTGAACACTGAAGCTTTCTTT.

The rearrangement joins TRBV20-1 to TRBJ2-3, with a possible D match to TRBD1 (6 bases). Germline CDR1 reads DFQATT; CDR2 reads SNEGSKA (reference sequence). The ends were cut back, 5 bases at V and 3 bases at J, with 15 bases in the middle. The CDR3 runs 14 residues. The CDR3 loop reads CSACAGVLTDTQYF. For the CDR3, the DNA is TGCAGTGCTTGTGCAGGGGTCTTAACAGATACGCAGTATTTT.

The chain joins TRBV7-7 to TRBJ2-1; D is perhaps TRBD2 (5 bases). The germline V and J ends were trimmed by 5 bases and 4 bases, with 18 bases remaining between them. This CDR3 is built from 16 residues. Germline V gene sequence: CDR1 SSHAT, CDR2 FNYEAQ (reference sequence). CDR3 DNA sequence: TGTGCCAGCAGCCCAGAGGACTCAGCGTGGTACAATGAGCAGTTCTTC. Its protein product is CASSPEDSAWYNEQFF.

The genes are TRBV5-1 and TRBJ1-6; 7 nucleotides line up with TRBD1. The V segment lost 0 bases and the J segment 6 bases; nucleotides outside the gene matches: 3. This CDR3 has 15 residues. CDR1 SGHRS and CDR2 YFSETQ come from the germline V gene. The CDR3 DNA is TGCGCCAGCAGCTTGGAGGGGACAGCTAATTCACCCCTCCACTTT. The encoded protein is CASSLEGTANSPLHF.

The chain combines TRBV15 with TRBJ2-7; TRBD1 matches at 8 bases. The CDR3 has 13 residues. In germline, CDR1 is LNHNV, CDR2 YYDKDF (reference sequence). Germline trimming cut 11 bases from V and 5 bases from J; bases unmatched to any gene: 11. Written as DNA, the CDR3 is TGTGCCCTCAGCCTAGACAGGGGCCACGAGCAGTACTTC. Residues: CALSLDRGHEQYF.

The J gene is TRBJ2-7, the V gene TRBV6-5; 7 bases align to TRBD2. After removal of 6 bases from V and 4 bases from J, the junction contained 6 bases not matched to a gene. The germline V gene has CDR1 MNHEY and CDR2 SVGAGI. The CDR3 totals 13 residues. CDR3 residues: CASRRGDQYEQYF. CDR3 sequence (DNA): TGTGCCAGCAGACGGGGGGATCAATACGAGCAGTACTTC.

The chain is built from TRBV15 and TRBJ2-5, with D tentatively TRBD1 (5 bases). V shed 9 bases and J shed 4 bases, with 9 bases lying between them. From germline, CDR1 is LNHNV and CDR2 YYDKDF (reference sequence). The length of the CDR3 is 11 residues. In DNA, the CDR3 is TGTGCCACGGGGCTTCGAGAGACCCAGTACTTC. Protein sequence: CATGLRETQYF.

V usage is TRBV5-5 and J usage is TRBJ2-3, with TRBD1 matching 7 bases. The CDR3 is made up of 14 amino acids. V shed 1 base, J shed 5 bases, and the junction held 4 bases outside the gene matches. CDR1 is SGHKS, CDR2 YYEKEE, per germline (reference sequence). CDR3 in amino acids: CASSLSTGVDTQYF. In nucleotides, the CDR3 is TGTGCCAGCAGCTTGAGTACAGGGGTAGATACGCAGTATTTT.

The table lists this clone with a few counts. This sequence joins TRBV29-1 and TRBJ2-3; 9 bases align to TRBD2. The ends lost 5 bases at V and 0 bases at J; junction bases unmatched: 15. Germline V gives CDR1 SQVTM, CDR2 ANQGSEA. The CDR3 consists of 18 residues. The CDR3 coding sequence is TGCAGCGTTAGAGGGGATAGCGGGGGTGTTACTAGCACAGATACGCAGTATTTT. It specifies CSVRGDSGGVTSTDTQYF.

The CDR3 is CASSEEAPGQSPPGVAFF. CDR3 in DNA: TGTGCCAGCAGTGAAGAAGCCCCGGGACAAAGTCCACCCGGAGTAGCTTTCTTT. The J gene is TRBJ1-1, the V gene TRBV2; weak D call: TRBD1 (6 bases). The CDR3 is made up of 18 amino acids. V lost 1 base and J 10 bases, leaving 28 bases between the germline ends. In germline, CDR1 is SNHLY, CDR2 FYNNEI.

This clone was recorded a few times. This sequence joins TRBV18 and TRBJ1-2, with D tentatively TRBD1 (5 bases). Germline loops: CDR1 KGHSH, CDR2 LQKENI. With 3 bases removed from V and 2 bases from J, the gap between germline ends came to 10 bases. This CDR3 has 14 residues. In DNA form, the CDR3 reads TGTGCCAGCTCACCTGGGGCGGACAACTATGGCTACACCTTC. As protein: CASSPGADNYGYTF.

In this sample, this clone turned up once. The chain couples TRBV24-1 to TRBJ1-2, with TRBD1 identical over 8 bases. The CDR3 length is 17 residues. The V gene's germline CDR1 is KGHDR and CDR2 SFDVKD. V trimming: 3 bases; J trimming: 0 bases; junction bases outside the gene matches: 8. Here the CDR3 reads CATSDVGTGASNYGYTF. CDR3 nucleotide sequence: TGTGCCACCAGTGATGTCGGGACAGGTGCCTCTAACTATGGCTACACCTTC.